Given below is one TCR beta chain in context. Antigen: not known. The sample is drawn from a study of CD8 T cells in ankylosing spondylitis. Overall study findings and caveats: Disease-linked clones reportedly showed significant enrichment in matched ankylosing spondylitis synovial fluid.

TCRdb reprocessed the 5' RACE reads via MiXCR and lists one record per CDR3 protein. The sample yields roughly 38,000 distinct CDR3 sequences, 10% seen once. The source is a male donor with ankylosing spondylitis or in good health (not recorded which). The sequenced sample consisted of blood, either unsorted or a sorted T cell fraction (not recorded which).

The CDR3 reads CASSQDRVGGQYF. Written as DNA, the CDR3 is TGCGCCAGCAGCCAAGATAGGGTCGGTGGGCAGTATTTT. V and J are TRBV4-1 and TRBJ2-3; D unclear. Per germline, CDR1 MGHRA and CDR2 YSYEKL. The CDR3 has 13 residues. V was cut by 0 bases and J by 11 bases, with 12 bases left in between.